One and the same sample provided the 16 T cell receptor beta chains below, sequenced in a study of neurological immune-mediated disorders. TCRdb used MiXCR to reprocess the 5' RACE reads, holding one entry per CDR3 protein. The data show under 50,000 distinct CDR3 sequences, with roughly 25% seen just once and approximately 23% held by the top ten. The source material was PBMCs. These receptors originate from a woman in her seventies in good health.

The gene calls are TRBV6-5 and TRBJ1-2; unclear D gene. CDR3 length: 14 residues. Per germline, CDR1 MNHEY and CDR2 SVGAGI. Trimming took 3 bases from V and 4 from J, leaving 12 bases between them. The CDR3 sequence is CASSYSKGFYGYTF. DNA of the CDR3: TGTGCCAGCAGTTATAGTAAAGGGTTCTATGGCTACACCTTC.

This clonotype was seen only a few times. The chain employs TRBV20-1 and TRBJ2-1; 9 bases align to TRBD2. This CDR3 has 17 residues. Germline values: CDR1 DFQATT, CDR2 SNEGSKA (reference sequence). Germline trimming cut 2 bases from V and 4 bases from J; bases unmatched to any gene: 12. CDR3 sequence reads: CSARLAGGPSYYNEQFF. CDR3 nucleotides: TGCAGTGCTAGACTGGCGGGAGGGCCGTCATATTACAATGAGCAGTTCTTC.

In its sample, this clonotype was seen many times. The V and J genes are TRBV4-2 and TRBJ2-5, with a tentative D call TRBD1 (5 bases). From germline, CDR1 is LGHNA and CDR2 YNFKEQ. This CDR3 spans 13 amino acids. V was cut by 4 bases and J by 3 bases, with 9 bases left in between. This CDR3 reads CASSPGQEETQYF. The CDR3 bases are TGTGCCAGCAGCCCCGGACAAGAAGAGACCCAGTACTTC.

This clonotype was picked up many times. The chain couples TRBV20-1 to TRBJ2-7, with a possible D match to TRBD2 (5 bases). Germline V gives CDR1 DFQATT, CDR2 SNEGSKA (reference sequence). The CDR3 covers 12 residues. The V end lost 6 bases, the J end lost 10 bases, and 19 bases lay between the germline ends. In DNA form, the CDR3 reads TGCAGTGCGCTGGACGGCCCTACGGGACAGTACTTC. Amino acids: CSALDGPTGQYF.

This clonotype counts as medium-sized. The gene calls are TRBV20-1 and TRBJ2-3, with 8 bases aligning to TRBD1. V lost 3 bases, J lost 4 bases, and 0 bases stayed unmatched. The CDR3 extends over 12 amino acids. Per the germline V gene, CDR1 is DFQATT and CDR2 is SNEGSKA (reference sequence). CDR3 residues: CSARTGADTQYF. The CDR3 DNA reads TGCAGTGCTAGGACAGGGGCAGATACGCAGTATTTT.

This clonotype was seen repeatedly, ten times or more. The gene calls are TRBV9 and TRBJ2-3, with 7 bases that match TRBD2. Germline V lookup: CDR1 SGDLS, CDR2 YYNGEE. CDR3 length: 15 residues. J gave up 3 bases and V 6 bases, and 10 bases lay outside the gene matches. CDR3 in DNA: TGTGCCAGCACCGCGATGGGGGGGAGTACAGATACGCAGTATTTT. Translated, it gives CASTAMGGSTDTQYF.

At least ten counts were recorded for this clonotype. CDR3 DNA: TGCAGTGCTCCACCCGCCCGACAGGGTCGGTACGAGCAGTACTTC. Translated, it gives CSAPPARQGRYEQYF. The V and J genes are TRBV20-1 and TRBJ2-7; 7 bases line up with TRBD1. Unmatched junction bases numbered 14, after V lost 5 bases and J lost 4 bases. Germline V gene data show CDR1 as DFQATT and CDR2 as SNEGSKA (reference sequence). This CDR3 is 15 amino acids long.

This clonotype was recorded at least ten times. This chain connects TRBV7-2 to TRBJ2-5, with a tentative D call TRBD2 (6 bases). The germline V and J ends were trimmed by 8 bases and 0 bases, with 7 bases remaining between them. This CDR3 is built from 12 residues. Germline CDR1 SGHTA, CDR2 FQGNSA. Written as DNA, the CDR3 is TGTGCCAGCGGGGGGTACCAAGAGACCCAGTACTTC. This codes for CASGGYQETQYF.

The chain employs TRBV7-6 and TRBJ2-5; 11 nucleotides match TRBD1. The CDR3 has 14 residues. J was trimmed by 5 bases and V by 5 bases; bases with no gene match: 4. Germline V gene lookup returns CDR1 SGHVS and CDR2 FNYEAQ. The CDR3: CASSRTGGFETQYF. The CDR3 DNA reads TGTGCCAGCAGCAGGACAGGGGGCTTTGAGACCCAGTACTTC. Supplemented by reference TRBV7-6 and TRBJ2-5, the full variable domain reads GAGVSQSPRYKVTKRGQDVALRCDPISGHVSLYWYRQALGQGPEFLTYFNYEAQQDKSGLPNDRFSAERPEGSISTLTIQRTEQRDSAMYRCASSRTGGFETQYFGPGTRLLVL.

This clonotype was detected ten times or more. The rearrangement uses TRBV5-1 and TRBJ2-1; D call uncertain. Germline loops: CDR1 SGHRS, CDR2 YFSETQ. The CDR3 consists of 13 residues. Between the trimmed V and J ends, which lost 6 bases and 9 bases, there was a span of 16 bases. CDR3 nucleotides: TGCGCCAGCATCCGGACCGGCTCGAGTGAGCAGTTCTTC. Its translation: CASIRTGSSEQFF.

This clonotype was seen repeatedly, ten times or more. V gene TRBV7-2 combines with J gene TRBJ2-2; D uncertain. The V gene's germline CDR1 is SGHTA and CDR2 FQGNSA. The CDR3 covers 12 residues. The V end was cut by 3 bases, the J end by 6 bases, with 5 bases between. The CDR3 is CASSFLAGELFF. DNA of the CDR3: TGTGCCAGCAGCTTTTTGGCCGGGGAGCTGTTTTTT.

This clonotype was found many times. The rearrangement uses TRBV2 and TRBJ1-5; 10 nucleotides match TRBD1. The CDR3 is 14 residues long. Trimming removed 7 bases from V and 2 bases from J; junction bases left unmatched: 2. The germline V gene encodes CDR1 SNHLY and CDR2 FYNNEI. CDR3 sequence (DNA): TGTGCCAGCAATGGACAGGGGGGCAATCAGCCCCAGCATTTT. Its protein product is CASNGQGGNQPQHF.

This clonotype was observed many times. The rearrangement links TRBV5-1 to TRBJ1-1; D perhaps matches TRBD1 (6 bases). Per the germline V gene, CDR1 is SGHRS and CDR2 is YFSETQ. The CDR3 consists of 15 residues. Between the trimmed V and J ends, which lost 4 bases and 4 bases, there was a span of 17 bases. The CDR3 nucleotides are TGCGCCAGCAGCCCCCTCGGCGGGGGCCCCACTGAAGCTTTCTTT. Translating it yields CASSPLGGGPTEAFF.

This clonotype appeared many times. The genes are TRBV12-3 or TRBV12-4 and TRBJ1-1; 9 bases fit TRBD1. The V gene end was trimmed by 4 bases and the J gene end by 10 bases; junction bases not matched to a gene: 7. CDR3 length: 13 amino acids. The CDR3 DNA sequence: TGTGCCAGCAGTTCCCTACAGGGGGCGGCAGCTTTCTTT. Translated: CASSSLQGAAAFF.

By its share, this clonotype is medium-sized. The CDR3 DNA sequence: TGCGCCAGCACCTCTAACGGGCAGGGGGTGGATGAGCAGTTCTTC. Encoded protein: CASTSNGQGVDEQFF. The chain combines TRBV5-1 with TRBJ2-1; 7 bases align to TRBD1. CDR1 and CDR2 (germline): SGHRS, YFSETQ. CDR3 length: 15 residues. The J segment lost 8 bases and the V segment lost 6 bases, leaving 14 bases of the junction unmatched. Full variable domain (remainder filled in from reference TRBV5-1 and TRBJ2-1): KAGVTQTPRYLIKTRGQQVTLSCSPISGHRSVSWYQQTPGQGLQFLFEYFSETQRNKGNFPGRFSGRQFSNSRSEMNVSTLELGDSALYLCASTSNGQGVDEQFFGPGTRLTVL.

This clonotype appeared a few times. This chain connects TRBV6-6 to TRBJ1-5, with D possibly matching TRBD1 (6 bases). Per germline, CDR1 MNHNY and CDR2 SVGAGI (reference sequence). The CDR3 spans 14 residues. V lost 5 bases and J 0 bases, leaving 8 bases between the germline ends. The chain's CDR3 is CASSGQLSNQPQHF. DNA for the CDR3: TGTGCCAGCAGTGGACAGCTTAGCAATCAGCCCCAGCATTTT.